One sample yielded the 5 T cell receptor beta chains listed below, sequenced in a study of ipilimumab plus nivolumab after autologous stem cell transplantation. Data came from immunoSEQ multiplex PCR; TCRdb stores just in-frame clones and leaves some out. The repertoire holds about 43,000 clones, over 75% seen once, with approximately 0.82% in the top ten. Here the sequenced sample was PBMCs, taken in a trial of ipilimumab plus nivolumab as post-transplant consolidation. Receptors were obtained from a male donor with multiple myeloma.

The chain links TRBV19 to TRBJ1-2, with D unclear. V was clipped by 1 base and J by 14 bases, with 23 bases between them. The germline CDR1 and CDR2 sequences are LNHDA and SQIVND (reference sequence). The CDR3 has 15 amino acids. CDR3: CASSIAGATSMANTF. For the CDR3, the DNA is TGTGCCAGTAGTATAGCGGGAGCTACTTCTATGGCTAATACCTTC.

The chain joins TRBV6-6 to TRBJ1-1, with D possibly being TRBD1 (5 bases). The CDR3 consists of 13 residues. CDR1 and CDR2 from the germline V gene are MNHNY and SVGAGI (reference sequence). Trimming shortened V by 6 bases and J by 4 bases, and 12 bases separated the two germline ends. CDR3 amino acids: CASSSTAPTEAFF. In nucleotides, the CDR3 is TGTGCCAGCAGCTCGACAGCCCCCACTGAAGCTTTCTTT.

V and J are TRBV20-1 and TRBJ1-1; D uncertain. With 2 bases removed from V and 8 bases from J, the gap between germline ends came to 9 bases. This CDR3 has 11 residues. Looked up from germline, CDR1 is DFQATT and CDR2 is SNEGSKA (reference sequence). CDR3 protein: CSARSRAEAFF. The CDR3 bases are TGCAGTGCTAGAAGCCGGGCGGAAGCTTTCTTT.

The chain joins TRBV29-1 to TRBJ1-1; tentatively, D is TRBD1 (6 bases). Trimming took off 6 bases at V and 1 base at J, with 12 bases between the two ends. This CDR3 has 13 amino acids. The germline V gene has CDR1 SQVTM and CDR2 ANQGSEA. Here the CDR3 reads CSVWARGNTEAFF. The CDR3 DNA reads TGCAGCGTGTGGGCCAGGGGGAACACTGAAGCTTTCTTT.

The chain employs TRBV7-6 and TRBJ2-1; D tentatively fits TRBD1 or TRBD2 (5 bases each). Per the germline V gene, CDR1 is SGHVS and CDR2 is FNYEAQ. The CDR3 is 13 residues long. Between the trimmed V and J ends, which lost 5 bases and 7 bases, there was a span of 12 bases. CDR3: CASSIGAENEQFF. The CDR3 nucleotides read TGTGCCAGCAGCATCGGGGCAGAGAATGAGCAGTTCTTC.